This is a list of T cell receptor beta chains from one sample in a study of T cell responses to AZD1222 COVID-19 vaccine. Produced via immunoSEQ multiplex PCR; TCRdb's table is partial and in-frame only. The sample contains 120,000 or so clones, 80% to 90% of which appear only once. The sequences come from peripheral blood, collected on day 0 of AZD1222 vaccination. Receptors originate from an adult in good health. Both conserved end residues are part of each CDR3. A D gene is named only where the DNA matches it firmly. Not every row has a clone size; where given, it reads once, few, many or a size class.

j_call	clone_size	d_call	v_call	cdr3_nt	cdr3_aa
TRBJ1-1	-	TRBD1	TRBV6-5	TGTGCCAGCACCGTGGACAGGGTAAGAACTGAAGCTTTCTTT	CASTVDRVRTEAFF
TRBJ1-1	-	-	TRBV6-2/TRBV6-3	TGTGCCAGCAGTTACTCGAAGGTAGGGTTGGATGAAGCTTTCTTT	CASSYSKVGLDEAFF
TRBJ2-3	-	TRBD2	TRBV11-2	TGTGCCAGCAGCTTAGAGTTGTTGGGACTAGCGGGAGAAGATACGCAGTATTTT	CASSLELLGLAGEDTQYF
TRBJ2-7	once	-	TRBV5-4	TGTGCCAGCAGCCGTGAACCCTACGAGCAGTACTTC	CASSREPYEQYF
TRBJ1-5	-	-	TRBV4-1	TGCGCCAGCAGCCAACTCAGTAGCAATCAGCCCCAGCATTTT	CASSQLSSNQPQHF
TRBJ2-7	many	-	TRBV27	TGTGCCAGCAGTTTATCGGAGGCAGGCTTTTACGAGCAGTACTTC	CASSLSEAGFYEQYF
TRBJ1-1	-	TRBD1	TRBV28	TGTGCCAGCAGTCTGCGACAGGGATCCACTGAAGCTTTCTTT	CASSLRQGSTEAFF
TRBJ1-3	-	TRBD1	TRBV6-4	TGTGCCAGCAGTGATAGGACAGGGGACTCTGGAAACACCATATATTTT	CASSDRTGDSGNTIYF
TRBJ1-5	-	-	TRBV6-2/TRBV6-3	TGTGCCAGCAGTTACTCGGGTTTGAGGGTTGATCAGCCCCAGCATTTT	CASSYSGLRVDQPQHF
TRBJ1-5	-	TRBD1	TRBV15	TGTGCCACCAGCAGAGACCTGACAGGGATCCCCAATCAGCCCCAGCATTTT	CATSRDLTGIPNQPQHF
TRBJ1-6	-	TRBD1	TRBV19	TGTGCCAGTAGTAGGGGACAGGGGCTTTTTAGCTCCTATAATTCACCCCTCCACTTT	CASSRGQGLFSSYNSPLHF
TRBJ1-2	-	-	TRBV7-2	TGTGCCAGCAGCTTAGAAACCACCCTGGTCTATGGCTACACCTTC	CASSLETTLVYGYTF
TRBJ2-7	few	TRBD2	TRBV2	TGTGCCAGCAGTGTGAGGGAGGGCCTCGAGCAGTACTTC	CASSVREGLEQYF
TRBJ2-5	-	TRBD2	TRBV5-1	TGCGCCAGCAGCCCGAGCCCCTTAGCGGGAGGTGGGGAGACCCAGTACTTC	CASSPSPLAGGGETQYF
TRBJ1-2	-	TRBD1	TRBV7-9	TGTGCCAGCAGCCGAACAGGGGATTATGGCTACACCTTC	CASSRTGDYGYTF
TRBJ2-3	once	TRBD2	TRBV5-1	TGCGCCAGCAGCCCGGGGACTAGCGGGAGGCGGAGCACAGATACGCAGTATTTT	CASSPGTSGRRSTDTQYF
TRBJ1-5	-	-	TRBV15	TGTGCCACCAGCAGAGTCCAAGGATTCGCTTATCAGCCCCAGCATTTT	CATSRVQGFAYQPQHF
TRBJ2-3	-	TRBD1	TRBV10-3	TGTGCCATCAGTGTAGTTCCGGGACAGGGGTTAGGAGATACGCAGTATTTT	CAISVVPGQGLGDTQYF
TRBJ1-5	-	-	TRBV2	TGTGCCAGCCGGGGGGGACCGAATCAGCCCCAGCATTTT	CASRGGPNQPQHF
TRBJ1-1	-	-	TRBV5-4	TGTGCCAGCGGGAGAGCTCTGAACACTGAAGCTTTCTTT	CASGRALNTEAFF
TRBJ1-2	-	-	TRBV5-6	TGTGCCAGCAGCTTGGAGGGGATTGATGGCTACACCTTC	CASSLEGIDGYTF
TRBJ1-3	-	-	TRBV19	TGTGCCAGTAGTAGGGGGGGATCAGTCGCTGGAAACACCATATATTTT	CASSRGGSVAGNTIYF
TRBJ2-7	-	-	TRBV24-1	TGTGCCACCAGTGATCCGGACGTCACCTACGAGCAGTACTTC	CATSDPDVTYEQYF
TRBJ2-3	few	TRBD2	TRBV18	TGTGCCAGCTCACCACGTAGCGGGGGGGCCACAGATACGCAGTATTTT	CASSPRSGGATDTQYF
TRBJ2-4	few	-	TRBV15	TGTGCCACCAACAGCCGGGGCGCCATTCAGTACTTC	CATNSRGAIQYF
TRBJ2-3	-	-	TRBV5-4	TGTGCCAGCACGGCCAACACAGATACGCAGTATTTT	CASTANTDTQYF
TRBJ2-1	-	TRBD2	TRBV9	TGTGCCAGCAGCGTAGGAGGACTAGCGGGAGTGAATGAGCAGTTCTTC	CASSVGGLAGVNEQFF
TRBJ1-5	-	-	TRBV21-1	TGTGCCAGCAGGAAAGTAGGAAGCAATCAGCCCCAGCATTTT	CASRKVGSNQPQHF